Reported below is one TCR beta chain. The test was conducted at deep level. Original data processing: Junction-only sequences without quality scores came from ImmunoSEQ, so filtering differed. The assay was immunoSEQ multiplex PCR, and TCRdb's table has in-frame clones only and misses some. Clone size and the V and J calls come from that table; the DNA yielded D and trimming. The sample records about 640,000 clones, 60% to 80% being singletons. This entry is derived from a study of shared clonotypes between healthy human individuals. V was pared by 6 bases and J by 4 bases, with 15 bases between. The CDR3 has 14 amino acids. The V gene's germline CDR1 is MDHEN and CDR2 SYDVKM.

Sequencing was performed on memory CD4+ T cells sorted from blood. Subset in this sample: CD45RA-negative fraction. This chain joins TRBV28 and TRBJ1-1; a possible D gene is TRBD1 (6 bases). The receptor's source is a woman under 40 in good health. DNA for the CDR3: TGTGCCAGCAGCCTCCGGACAGCCAGCACTGAAGCTTTCTTT. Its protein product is CASSLRTASTEAFF. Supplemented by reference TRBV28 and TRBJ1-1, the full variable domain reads DVKVTQSSRYLVKRTGEKVFLECVQDMDHENMFWYRQDPGLGLRLIYFSYDVKMKEKGDIPEGYSVSREKKERFSLILESASTNQTSMYLCASSLRTASTEAFFGQGTRLTVV.